Listed here are 16 T cell receptor beta chains from one sample, sequenced in a study of OX40 agonist ivuxolimab in advanced cancers. Libraries were prepared by immunoSEQ multiplex PCR; TCRdb keeps only in-frame clonotypes and omits some of them. The sample has around 18,000 clones; 80% to 90% are singletons. Sequenced here: CD4+ or CD8+ T cells sorted from blood, sampled in a trial of the OX40 agonist ivuxolimab. All receptors come from an adult with an advanced solid tumor such as melanoma, head and neck, liver or kidney cancer.

This chain links TRBV30 with TRBJ1-2; D unclear. V lost 5 bases and J 10 bases, leaving 20 bases between the germline ends. Germline-derived CDR1 and CDR2 are GTSNPN and SVGIG (reference sequence). This CDR3 has 13 residues. The CDR3 loop is CAWGLGGLRPYTF. Here the CDR3 DNA reads TGTGCCTGGGGTCTCGGAGGGCTCCGACCCTACACCTTC.

This rearrangement joins TRBV2 to TRBJ1-3; D is unclear. The V end was cut by 5 bases, the J end by 1 base, with 9 bases between. CDR3 size: 14 residues. The germline gives CDR1 SNHLY, CDR2 FYNNEI. CDR3 in DNA: TGTGCCAGCAGTCGGTCCATTTCTGGAAACACCATATATTTT. Translated: CASSRSISGNTIYF.

The V gene is TRBV11-3, the J gene TRBJ2-7; D uncertain. V was pared by 2 bases and J by 9 bases, with 14 bases between. The CDR3 has 13 residues. Germline loops: CDR1 SGHNT, CDR2 YENEEA. The CDR3 DNA follows: TGTGCCAGCAGCTTATCACCGGTTCTAGGGCAGTACTTC. This sequence encodes CASSLSPVLGQYF.

This rearrangement joins TRBV9 to TRBJ1-4, with 8 positions matching TRBD1. The CDR3 loop spans 14 amino acids. Trimming cost V 6 bases and J 5 bases; bases outside gene matches: 6. Germline-derived CDR1 and CDR2 are SGDLS and YYNGEE. CDR3 nucleotide sequence: TGTGCCAGCACCGCACAGGGGGGAAATGAAAAACTGTTTTTT. Protein: CASTAQGGNEKLFF.

This clone came up once. CDR3 amino acids: CASSFSVYNEQFF. Here the CDR3 DNA reads TGTGCCAGCAGTTTTAGCGTATACAATGAGCAGTTCTTC. The chain uses TRBV27 and TRBJ2-1, with D possibly being TRBD2 (5 bases). This CDR3 spans 13 amino acids. CDR1 is MNHEY, CDR2 SMNVEV, per germline (reference sequence). V gave up 3 bases and J gave up 4 bases, with 7 bases separating them.

V is TRBV10-3 and J is TRBJ1-1; possible D gene TRBD1, 6 bases. The germline CDR1 and CDR2 sequences are ENHRY and SYGVKD. Trimming shortened V by 6 bases and J by 2 bases, and 16 bases separated the two germline ends. The CDR3 runs 15 residues. The CDR3 reads CAIRETGLSNTEAFF. CDR3 coding DNA: TGTGCCATCAGGGAGACAGGCCTCTCTAACACTGAAGCTTTCTTT.

The J gene is TRBJ2-1, the V gene TRBV4-1; no clear D. Trimming took off 3 bases at V and 6 bases at J, with 9 bases between the two ends. CDR3 length: 13 residues. Germline-derived CDR1 and CDR2 are MGHRA and YSYEKL. CDR3 nucleotide sequence: TGCGCCAGCAGCCAGGCCAATTTCAATGAGCAGTTCTTC. It is translated as CASSQANFNEQFF.

By share, this clone counts as medium-sized (0.01 to 0.1%). The chain links TRBV2 to TRBJ2-7, with 8 bases matching TRBD1. Germline trimming cut 4 bases from V and 2 bases from J; bases unmatched to any gene: 7. There are 15 residues in the CDR3. Germline V gives CDR1 SNHLY, CDR2 FYNNEI. The CDR3 sequence is CASSGDRGLTYEQYF. The CDR3 DNA is TGTGCCAGCAGTGGCGACAGGGGTCTTACCTACGAGCAGTACTTC.

The J gene is TRBJ2-1, the V gene TRBV9, with TRBD1 identical over 8 bases. This CDR3 is built from 14 residues. The trim removed 0 bases at V and 7 bases at J, leaving 3 bases unmatched. CDR1 and CDR2 (germline): SGDLS, YYNGEE. The CDR3 sequence: CASSVAGGGNEQFF. The CDR3 DNA reads TGTGCCAGCAGCGTAGCAGGGGGCGGGAATGAGCAGTTCTTC. The whole variable domain, remainder taken from reference TRBV9 and TRBJ2-1, is DSGVTQTPKHLITATGQRVTLRCSPRSGDLSVYWYQQSLDQGLQFLIQYYNGEERAKGNILERFSAQQFPDLHSELNLSSLELGDSALYFCASSVAGGGNEQFFGPGTRLTVL.

The chain uses TRBV5-1 and TRBJ2-3; 7 nucleotides match TRBD2. Germline assignment: CDR1 SGHRS and CDR2 YFSETQ. The CDR3 length is 14 residues. After removal of 4 bases from V and 6 bases from J, the junction contained 8 bases not matched to a gene. The CDR3 DNA reads as TGCGCCAGCAGCCTACTAGCGACGGGGGATACGCAGTATTTT. Its protein product is CASSLLATGDTQYF.

The genes are TRBV5-6 and TRBJ2-1; 9 nucleotides agree with TRBD1. Germline CDR1 reads SGHDT; CDR2 reads YYEEEE. CDR3 length equals 15 residues. The V and J ends lost 6 bases and 2 bases, in that order; junction bases with no gene match: 6. The CDR3 region is CASKDGTGTYNEQFF. CDR3 DNA: TGTGCCAGCAAAGACGGGACAGGGACCTACAATGAGCAGTTCTTC. The full variable domain, completed using reference TRBV5-6 and TRBJ2-1, is DAGVTQSPTHLIKTRGQQVTLRCSPKSGHDTVSWYQQALGQGPQFIFQYYEEEERQRGNFPDRFSGHQFPNYSSELNVNALLLGDSALYLCASKDGTGTYNEQFFGPGTRLTVL.

The V and J genes are TRBV6-1 and TRBJ2-7; TRBD2 is a possible D gene (6 bases). V gave up 6 bases and J gave up 2 bases, with 17 bases separating them. CDR1 is MNHNS, CDR2 SASEGT, per germline. The CDR3 loop spans 15 amino acids. The CDR3 bases are TGTGCCAGCAGCCCGACGGGACTTGCGACCTACGAGCAGTACTTC. Protein product: CASSPTGLATYEQYF.

V and J are TRBV11-1 and TRBJ1-1; tentative D call: TRBD1 (6 bases). Germline V gene sequence: CDR1 SGHAT, CDR2 FQDESV (reference sequence). CDR3 length: 15 amino acids. V lost 0 bases and J lost 1, with 9 bases in between. The CDR3 here is CASSLAQTGNTEAFF. The CDR3 DNA reads as TGTGCCAGCAGCTTAGCTCAGACAGGGAACACTGAAGCTTTCTTT. The full variable domain, in which reference TRBV11-1 and TRBJ1-1 provide the parts outside the CDR3, is EAEVAQSPRYKITEKSQAVAFWCDPISGHATLYWYRQILGQGPELLVQFQDESVVDDSQLPKDRFSAERLKGVDSTLKIQPAELGDSAMYLCASSLAQTGNTEAFFGQGTRLTVV.

The rearrangement uses TRBV30 and TRBJ2-1, with 9 bases fitting TRBD2. The trim removed 3 bases at V and 1 base at J, leaving 4 bases unmatched. The CDR3 runs to 15 residues. Germline CDR1 is GTSNPN and CDR2 is SVGIG (reference sequence). This CDR3 is CAWRTGLASYNEQFF. The CDR3, as DNA: TGTGCCTGGAGAACGGGACTAGCTTCCTACAATGAGCAGTTCTTC.

This clone was recorded once. V usage is TRBV19 and J usage is TRBJ1-5, with 9 nucleotides matching TRBD1. Per germline, CDR1 LNHDA and CDR2 SQIVND (reference sequence). V trimming: 10 bases; J trimming: 7 bases; junction bases outside the gene matches: 14. This CDR3 region has 15 residues. The CDR3 region is CATHRTGQGKQPQHF. CDR3 bases: TGTGCCACCCACCGAACTGGACAGGGGAAACAGCCCCAGCATTTT.

This clone appeared once. This rearrangement joins TRBV7-6 to TRBJ2-5, with a tentative D call TRBD2 (5 bases). Germline V lookup: CDR1 SGHVS, CDR2 FNYEAQ. This CDR3 has 16 amino acids. V was cut by 8 bases and J by 5 bases, with 24 bases left in between. The CDR3 spells CASLEGSQALGETQYF. The CDR3 DNA sequence: TGTGCCAGCCTCGAGGGAAGTCAGGCTCTTGGGGAGACCCAGTACTTC.